This note documents a single TCR beta chain sequence. Original processing methods: Amplified reference gene primers provided the basis for estimating nucleated cell counts. The assay was immunoSEQ multiplex PCR, and TCRdb's table has in-frame clones only and misses some. D and trimming come from the DNA, and the V and J calls and clone size come from that table. The table includes 490,000 or so clones, 85% to 90% detected once. CDR3 length: 16 amino acids. Germline CDR1 is MNHNS and CDR2 is SASEGT. V shed 3 bases and J shed 2 bases, with 14 bases lying between them. Before being deemed recovered, Cohort 3 donors had two negative PCRs, clearance, or symptom resolution. The data were obtained in a study of blood T cell repertoires in COVID-19. Turning to the study itself: Samples taken during acute and convalescent COVID-19 were collected in the United States, Italy and Spain.

The chain carries TRBV6-1 and TRBJ2-1; D call uncertain. This clonotype originated in a woman between 35 and 50 years old who had recovered from COVID-19. The sample was PBMCs or T cells enriched from blood (not recorded which). The CDR3 coding sequence is TGTGCCAGCAGTGATCTACCCCGCCGGGCCTACAATGAGCAGTTCTTC. It specifies CASSDLPRRAYNEQFF.